The clone carrying this TCR beta chain came up once. This record comes from a study of blood T cell repertoires in COVID-19. The germline V and J ends were trimmed by 4 bases and 0 bases, with 21 bases remaining between them. In germline, CDR1 is LNHDA, CDR2 SQIVND (reference sequence). This CDR3 spans 19 amino acids. Sequencing used immunoSEQ multiplex PCR; TCRdb keeps in-frame clones, though not all of them. The sample holds more than 200,000 clones, more than 70% seen once. Sequencing input: peripheral blood. This TCR was sampled from a man aged 40-55 years with active or convalescent COVID-19. This chain connects TRBV19 to TRBJ2-2; D is perhaps TRBD1 (5 bases). In nucleotides, the CDR3 is TGTGCCAGTAGTAAACCCTTAAGATGGGTAGGGGCGAACACCGGGGAGCTGTTTTTT. This codes for CASSKPLRWVGANTGELFF.